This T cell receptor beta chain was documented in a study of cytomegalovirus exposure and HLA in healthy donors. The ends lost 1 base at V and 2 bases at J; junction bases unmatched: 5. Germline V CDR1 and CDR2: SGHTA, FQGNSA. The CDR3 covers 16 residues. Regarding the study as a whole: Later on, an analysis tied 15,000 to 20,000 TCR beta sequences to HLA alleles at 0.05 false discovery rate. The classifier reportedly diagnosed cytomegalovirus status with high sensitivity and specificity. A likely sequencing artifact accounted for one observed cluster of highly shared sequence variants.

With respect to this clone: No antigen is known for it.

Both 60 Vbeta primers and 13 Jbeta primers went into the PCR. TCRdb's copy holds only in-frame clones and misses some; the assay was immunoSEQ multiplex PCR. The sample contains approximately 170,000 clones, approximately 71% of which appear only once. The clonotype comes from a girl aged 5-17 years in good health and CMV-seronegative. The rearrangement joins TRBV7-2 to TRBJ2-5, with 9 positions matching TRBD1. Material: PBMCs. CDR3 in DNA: TGTGCCAGCAGCTTAGTGGGGACAGGGATACAAGAGACCCAGTACTTC. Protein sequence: CASSLVGTGIQETQYF.